These T cell receptor beta chains were read from a single sample in a study of cytomegalovirus exposure and HLA in healthy donors. Profiling relied on immunoSEQ multiplex PCR, and the TCRdb table lists in-frame clones only, not all of them. The table has some 150,000 clones, about 80% seen once. The sample taken for sequencing was PBMCs. All receptors derive from a man aged 18 to 30 in good health and CMV-seropositive. Each CDR3 is given with its conserved first and last residue. Each record gives: clone size, V gene, J gene, D gene, CDR3 DNA, CDR3 protein. A D gene is named only where the DNA matches it firmly. The size of a clone is reported for some rows only, either as once, few or many, or as a class for expanded clones.

few,TRBV27,TRBJ2-7,TRBD1,TGTGCCAGCAGTTCGGGGACAGGGGGTAACTCCTACGAGCAGTACTTC,CASSSGTGGNSYEQYF
-,TRBV4-2,TRBJ2-3,TRBD1,TGTGCCAGCAGCCCACAGGGGTTTGCGGAAGATACGCAGTATTTT,CASSPQGFAEDTQYF
-,TRBV11-2,TRBJ1-2,-,TGTGCCAGCAGCTTAGCCCCGGGGGGGGCACTAAACTATGGCTACACCTTC,CASSLAPGGALNYGYTF
-,TRBV7-2,TRBJ1-5,TRBD1,TGTGCCAGCAGCTCCGGCGGAGGGACAGGGCTAAATCAGCCCCAGCATTTT,CASSSGGGTGLNQPQHF
few,TRBV5-1,TRBJ1-6,-,TGCGCCAGCAGCTTCACAGGGTCGCAGGGTTCACCCCTCCACTTT,CASSFTGSQGSPLHF
-,TRBV27,TRBJ2-7,-,TGTGCCAGCAGTTTTCGGGGTTACGAGCAGTACTTC,CASSFRGYEQYF
-,TRBV14,TRBJ1-1,-,TGTGCCAGCAGCCAAGATAGCGTCCGGGGAGCTTTCTTT,CASSQDSVRGAFF
few,TRBV18,TRBJ2-1,TRBD2,TGTGCCAGCTCAGGGGGGGGAGGAACCTACAATGAGCAGTTCTTC,CASSGGGGTYNEQFF
-,TRBV9,TRBJ1-6,TRBD1,TGTGCCAGCAGCCCGTCAGGGGGCGTTTCACCCCTCCACTTT,CASSPSGGVSPLHF
-,TRBV7-6,TRBJ2-7,-,TGTGCCAGCAGCTTAGGTCGGCGGGACTCCTACGAGCAGTACTTC,CASSLGRRDSYEQYF
-,TRBV5-1,TRBJ1-1,-,TGCGCCTCCTCTACCGTGGAAGCTTTCTTT,CASSTVEAFF
-,TRBV12-5,TRBJ1-2,-,TGTGCTAGTGGTCCCTCCCACGGTATCTATGGCTACACCTTC,CASGPSHGIYGYTF
-,TRBV7-9,TRBJ2-5,-,TGTACCAGCAGGCCTAGCAGAGAGACCCAGTACTTC,CTSRPSRETQYF
-,TRBV11-3,TRBJ2-7,TRBD2,TGTGCCAGCAGCATACGAACACTAGCGGGGTCCCTGAGCTCCTACGAGCAGTACTTC,CASSIRTLAGSLSSYEQYF
-,TRBV19,TRBJ2-3,-,TGTGCCAGTAGTATAGATACAGGGCCTAGCACAGATACGCAGTATTTT,CASSIDTGPSTDTQYF
-,TRBV2,TRBJ2-5,TRBD2,TGTGCCAGCAAGAGGACTAGCGGGGGCCAAGAGACCCAGTACTTC,CASKRTSGGQETQYF
-,TRBV4-3,TRBJ2-7,TRBD1,TGCGCCAGCAGCCAAGATCGCAGGGGGCGACCCCACGAGCAGTACTTC,CASSQDRRGRPHEQYF
-,TRBV7-9,TRBJ1-2,TRBD1,TGTGCCAGCAGCTTATCTCAGGGGGCCTCGGGTTATGGCTACACCTTC,CASSLSQGASGYGYTF
-,TRBV7-2,TRBJ2-7,-,TGTGCCAGCAGCCCCCTCCGGGGGAGGTACGAGCAGTACTTC,CASSPLRGRYEQYF
few,TRBV6-5,TRBJ2-2,-,TGTGCCAGCATTCCCACCGCGGCAAACACCGGGGAGCTGTTTTTT,CASIPTAANTGELFF